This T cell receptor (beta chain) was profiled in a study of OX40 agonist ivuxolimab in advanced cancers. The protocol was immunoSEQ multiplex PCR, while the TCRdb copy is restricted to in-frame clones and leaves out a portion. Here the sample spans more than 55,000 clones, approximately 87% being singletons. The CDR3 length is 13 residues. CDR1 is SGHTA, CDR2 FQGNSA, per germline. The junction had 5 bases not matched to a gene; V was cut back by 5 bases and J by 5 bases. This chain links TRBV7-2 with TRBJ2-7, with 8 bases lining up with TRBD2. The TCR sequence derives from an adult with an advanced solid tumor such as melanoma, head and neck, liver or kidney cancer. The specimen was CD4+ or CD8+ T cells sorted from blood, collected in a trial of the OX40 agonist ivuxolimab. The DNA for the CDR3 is TGTGCCAGCAGCATTCGGACTAGCCACGAGCAGTACTTC. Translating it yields CASSIRTSHEQYF.